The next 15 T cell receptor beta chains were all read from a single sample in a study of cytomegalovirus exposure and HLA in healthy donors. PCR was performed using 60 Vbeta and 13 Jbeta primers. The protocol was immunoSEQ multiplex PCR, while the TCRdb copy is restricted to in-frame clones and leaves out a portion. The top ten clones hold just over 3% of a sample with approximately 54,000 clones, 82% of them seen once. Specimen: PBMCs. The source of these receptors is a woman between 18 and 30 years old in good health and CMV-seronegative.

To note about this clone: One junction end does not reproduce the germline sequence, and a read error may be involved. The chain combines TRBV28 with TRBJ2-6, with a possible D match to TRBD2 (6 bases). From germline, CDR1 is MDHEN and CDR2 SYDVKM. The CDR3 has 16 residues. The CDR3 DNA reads TGTGCCAGTTCCGGGGGAATGATTTCTGGGGCCAACGGCCTGACTTTC. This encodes CASSGGMISGANGLTF.

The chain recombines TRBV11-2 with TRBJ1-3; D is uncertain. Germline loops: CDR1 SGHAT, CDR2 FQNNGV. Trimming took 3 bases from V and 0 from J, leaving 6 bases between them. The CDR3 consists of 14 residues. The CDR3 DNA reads TGTGCCAGCAGCTTCAGAAGCTCTGGAAACACCATATATTTT. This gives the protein CASSFRSSGNTIYF.

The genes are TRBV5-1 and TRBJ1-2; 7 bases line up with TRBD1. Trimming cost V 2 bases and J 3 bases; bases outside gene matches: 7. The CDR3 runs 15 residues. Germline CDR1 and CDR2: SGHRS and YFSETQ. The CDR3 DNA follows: TGCGCCAGCAGCTTTGGTGGAACAGGGGACTATGGCTACACCTTC. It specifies CASSFGGTGDYGYTF.

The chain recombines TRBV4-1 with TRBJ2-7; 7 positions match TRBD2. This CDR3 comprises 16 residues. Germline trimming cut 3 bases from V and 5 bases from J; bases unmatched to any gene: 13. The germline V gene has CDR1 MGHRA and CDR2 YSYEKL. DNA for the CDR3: TGCGCCAGCAGCCAGGAAGGACTAGGAGCTGGGGACGAGCAGTACTTC. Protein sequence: CASSQEGLGAGDEQYF.

This CDR3 reads CASSLGRSLRFF. In DNA form, the CDR3 reads TGTGCCAGCAGCTTGGGGAGGAGCCTTCGGTTCTTC. The J gene is TRBJ2-1, the V gene TRBV5-4, with D possibly matching TRBD2 (5 bases). The germline V and J ends were trimmed by 0 bases and 15 bases, with 13 bases remaining between them. Germline lookup yields CDR1 SGHNT and CDR2 YYREEE (reference sequence). The CDR3 runs to 12 residues.

The CDR3 DNA reads TGTGCCAGTAATGGAGGTGGGACAGGATACAATCAGCCCCAGCATTTT. It codes for CASNGGGTGYNQPQHF. The V call is TRBV19, the J call TRBJ1-5; 8 nucleotides match TRBD1. This CDR3 region has 16 residues. V shed 7 bases, J shed 3 bases, and the junction held 11 bases outside the gene matches. Per germline, CDR1 LNHDA and CDR2 SQIVND (reference sequence).

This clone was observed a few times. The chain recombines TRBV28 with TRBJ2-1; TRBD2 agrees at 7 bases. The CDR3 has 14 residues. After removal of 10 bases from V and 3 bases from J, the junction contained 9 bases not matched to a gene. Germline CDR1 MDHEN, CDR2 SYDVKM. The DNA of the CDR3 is TGTGCCATCAACAAACGGGAGGTCTACAATGAGCAGTTCTTC. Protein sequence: CAINKREVYNEQFF.

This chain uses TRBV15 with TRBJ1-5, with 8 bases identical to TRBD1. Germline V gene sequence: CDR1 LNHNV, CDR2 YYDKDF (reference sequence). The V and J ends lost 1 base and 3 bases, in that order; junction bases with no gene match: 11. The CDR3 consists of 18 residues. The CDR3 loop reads CATSRGPGQALDNQPQHF. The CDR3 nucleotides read TGTGCCACCAGCAGAGGCCCGGGACAGGCGTTGGACAATCAGCCCCAGCATTTT.

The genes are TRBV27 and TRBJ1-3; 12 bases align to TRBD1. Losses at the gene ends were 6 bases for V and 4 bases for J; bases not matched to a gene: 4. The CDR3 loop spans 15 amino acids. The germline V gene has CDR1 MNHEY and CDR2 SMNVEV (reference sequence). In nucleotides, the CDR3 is TGTGCCAGCAGGGCCGGGACAGGGGGCGGAAACACCATATATTTT. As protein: CASRAGTGGGNTIYF.

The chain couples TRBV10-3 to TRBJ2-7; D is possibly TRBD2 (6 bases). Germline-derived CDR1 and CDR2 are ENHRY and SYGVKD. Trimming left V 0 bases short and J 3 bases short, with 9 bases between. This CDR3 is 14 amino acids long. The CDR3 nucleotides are TGTGCCATCAGTGAGTCCGTGGGAGGCTACGAGCAGTACTTC. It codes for CAISESVGGYEQYF.

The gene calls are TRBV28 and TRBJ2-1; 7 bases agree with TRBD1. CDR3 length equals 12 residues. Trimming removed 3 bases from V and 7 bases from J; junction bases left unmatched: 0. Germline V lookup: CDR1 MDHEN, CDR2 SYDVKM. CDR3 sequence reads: CASSFRGNEQFF. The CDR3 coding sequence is TGTGCCAGCAGTTTCAGGGGGAATGAGCAGTTCTTC.

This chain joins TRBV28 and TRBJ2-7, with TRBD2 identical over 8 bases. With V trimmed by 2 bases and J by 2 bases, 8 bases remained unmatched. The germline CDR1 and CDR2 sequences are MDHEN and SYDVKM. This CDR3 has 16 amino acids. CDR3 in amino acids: CASSLVAGGVTYEQYF. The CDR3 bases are TGTGCCAGCAGTTTAGTCGCGGGAGGTGTGACCTACGAGCAGTACTTC.

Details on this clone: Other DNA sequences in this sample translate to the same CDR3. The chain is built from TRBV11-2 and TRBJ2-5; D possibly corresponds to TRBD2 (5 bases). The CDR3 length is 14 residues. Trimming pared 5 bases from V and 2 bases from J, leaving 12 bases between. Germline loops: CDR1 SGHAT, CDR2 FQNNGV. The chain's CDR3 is CASSPRTGQETQYF. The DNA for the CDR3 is TGTGCCAGCAGCCCTAGGACGGGACAAGAGACCCAGTACTTC. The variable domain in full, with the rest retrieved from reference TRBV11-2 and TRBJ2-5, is EAGVAQSPRYKIIEKRQSVAFWCNPISGHATLYWYQQILGQGPKLLIQFQNNGVVDDSQLPKDRFSAERLKGVDSTLKIQPAKLEDSAVYLCASSPRTGQETQYFGPGTRLLVL.

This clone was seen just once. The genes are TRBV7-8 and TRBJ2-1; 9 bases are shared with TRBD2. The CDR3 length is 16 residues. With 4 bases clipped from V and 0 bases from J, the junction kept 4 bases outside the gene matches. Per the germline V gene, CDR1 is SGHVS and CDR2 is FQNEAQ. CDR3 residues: CASSSLAGSSYNEQFF. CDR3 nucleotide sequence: TGTGCCAGCAGCTCCCTAGCGGGGAGCTCCTACAATGAGCAGTTCTTC.

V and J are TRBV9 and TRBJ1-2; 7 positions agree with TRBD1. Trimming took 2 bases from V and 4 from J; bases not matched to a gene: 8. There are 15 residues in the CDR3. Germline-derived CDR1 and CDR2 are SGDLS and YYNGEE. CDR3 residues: CASSVWDSSAYGYTF. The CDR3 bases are TGTGCCAGCAGCGTCTGGGACAGCTCGGCCTATGGCTACACCTTC.